Sequencing of this T cell receptor beta chain was carried out in a study of cytomegalovirus exposure and HLA in healthy donors. About this clone: Its antigen is as yet unknown.

Amplification used 60 Vbeta primers and 13 Jbeta primers. The protocol was immunoSEQ multiplex PCR, while the TCRdb copy is restricted to in-frame clones and leaves out a portion. The top ten hold around 4% of the sample, which has about 130,000 clones, around 82% seen once. Germline CDR1 reads SGHKS; CDR2 reads YYEKEE (reference sequence). V was shortened by 4 bases and J by 2 bases, with 10 bases between the two germline ends. CDR3 length equals 14 residues. Findings and limits, study-wide: Association with HLA alleles at 0.05 false discovery rate was found for 15,000 or so TCR beta sequences in a later analysis.

The receptor was derived from a man in his forties in good health and CMV-seronegative. The genes are TRBV5-5 and TRBJ2-1, with D unclear. The sequenced material came from PBMCs. CDR3 sequence: CASSGQSPYNEQFF. In DNA, the CDR3 is TGTGCCAGCAGCGGGCAATCACCCTACAATGAGCAGTTCTTC.